This TCR beta chain was recorded in a study of CD8+CD57+ T cells in acquired aplastic anemia. Across the whole study: Each DNA sample taken from sorted CD4+ and CD8+ cells came to about 3 ug on average.

General study findings and limits: Patient and control CD8+ Simpson's diversity was not significantly different. In common between the patients and the controls were around 30 CD8+ CDR3 sequences.

In patients chosen for sequencing, flow cytometry had shown CD8+CD57+ cell expansion. It was genomic DNA that served as the template for profiling TCR beta VDJ and CDR3. TCRdb itself ran the reads through MiXCR, one entry per CDR3 protein. Here the sample spans some 170,000 distinct CDR3 sequences, around 60% being singletons. This clonotype was seen a few times. The antigen remains undetermined. The germline CDR1 and CDR2 sequences are SGHDN and FVKESK. Trimming cost V 1 base and J 2 bases, with 5 bases left between them. The CDR3 runs to 13 residues. The rearrangement uses TRBV14 and TRBJ1-2, with no clear D. The specimen was sorted CD4+, CD8+, or CD8+CD57+ T cells (not recorded which) from PBMCs. This receptor was taken from a human donor with aplastic anemia. DNA for the CDR3: TGTGCCAGCAGCCAAGGGCGCAACTATGGCTACACCTTC. This codes for CASSQGRNYGYTF. The whole variable domain, filled in from reference TRBV14 and TRBJ1-2, reads EAGVTQFPSHSVIEKGQTVTLRCDPISGHDNLYWYRRVMGKEIKFLLHFVKESKQDESGMPNNRFLAERTGGTYSTLKVQPAELEDSGVYFCASSQGRNYGYTFGSGTRLTVV.